This entry describes one TCR beta chain. Its antigen is undetermined. Clones were read by immunoSEQ multiplex PCR, and TCRdb kept only the in-frame ones, dropping some. The table shows about 140,000 clones, with 85% to 95% occurring only once. These data come from a study of T cell responses to AZD1222 COVID-19 vaccine. General study findings and limits: Nearly half of the spike-specific TCRs reportedly recognize variant regions that carry no mutations. There were mostly white British donors and more females than males, and clonal diversity was possibly underestimated.

V was pared by 6 bases and J by 3 bases, with 14 bases between. The CDR3 loop spans 14 amino acids. Germline V lookup: CDR1 MNHEY, CDR2 SMNVEV (reference sequence). The source of this sequence is an adult who received the AZD1222 COVID-19 vaccine. The chain links TRBV27 to TRBJ1-1, with D perhaps TRBD1 (5 bases). The sequences come from peripheral blood, collected 28 days after the second AZD1222 dose. Here the CDR3 reads CASSIGRGYTEAFF. The CDR3 DNA is TGTGCCAGCAGCATAGGAAGGGGTTACACTGAAGCTTTCTTT.